This T cell receptor (beta chain) was sequenced for a study of vaccination and CD4 T cells after COVID-19. In the study overall: SARS-CoV-2 positivity in convalescent patients was established by nasal swab PCR; eight or nine had mild and one severe disease. Vaccination of participants consisted of two doses of either BNT162b2 or mRNA-1273 vaccine.

Regarding this clonotype: Its target is unknown.

Oncomine TCR Beta short-read sequencing was applied to DNA from cultured CD4+ T cells. TCRdb recomputed calls from the PCR reads with MiXCR, one row per CDR3 protein. The table shows just under 10,000 distinct CDR3 sequences, with about half occurring only once. Treatment reported: roughly ten-day PBMC culture with coronavirus spike peptide pools or control peptides (ViraFEST assay). Peptide pool stimulation in ViraFEST expanded antigen-specific T cells, whose TCRs were then sequenced. Researchers grew the cells for around 10 days and then pulled out CD4+ T cells by negative selection. Per germline, CDR1 LNHDA and CDR2 SQIVND (reference sequence). The V gene lost 3 bases and the J gene lost 6 bases, with 14 bases spanning the gap. This CDR3 is built from 14 residues.

Sequenced sample: CD4+ T cells from blood, cultured in vitro. The source of this sequence is a human donor who had recovered from COVID-19. The rearrangement joins TRBV19 to TRBJ1-1; D call uncertain. The CDR3 nucleotides read TGTGCCAGTAGTATCCCCCAAGACCTGGCTGAAGCTTTCTTT. Amino acid sequence: CASSIPQDLAEAFF. The full variable domain, in which reference TRBV19 and TRBJ1-1 provide the parts outside the CDR3, is DGGITQSPKYLFRKEGQNVTLSCEQNLNHDAMYWYRQDPGQGLRLIYYSQIVNDFQKGDIAEGYSVSREKKESFPLTVTSAQKNPTAFYLCASSIPQDLAEAFFGQGTRLTVV.